The T cell receptor (beta chain) described here comes from a study of beta chain features in type 1 diabetes. Findings and limits, study-wide: TCRB CDR3s were moderately but significantly shorter in Type 1 diabetes patients in all four CD4+ subsets.

This clone was detected only a few times. As yet, its antigen is unknown. cDNA synthesis used the whole RNA isolate, giving expressed TCRB sequences. The assay was immunoSEQ multiplex PCR, and TCRdb's table has in-frame clones only and misses some. The data contain roughly 300,000 clones, roughly an eighth of them singletons. The TCR sequence derives from a young man with type 1 diabetes. Sample: naive CD4+ T cells from blood.

Here the CDR3 reads CASSSQLIYGSAETQYF. The CDR3 bases are TGCGCCAGCAGCTCCCAACTTATCTACGGGTCAGCGGAGACCCAGTACTTC. The chain carries TRBV5-1 and TRBJ2-5; D is ambiguous. CDR3 length: 17 amino acids. Germline assignment: CDR1 SGHRS and CDR2 YFSETQ. The ends were cut back, 3 bases at V and 5 bases at J, with 23 bases in the middle.